This T cell receptor beta chain is from a study of T cell clonotyping in hematopoietic cell transplantation. Blood collection times were about day -28 and days 30, 100, 180 posttransplant. CDR1 is MNHEY and CDR2 is SVGAGI in the germline V gene. J lost 8 bases, V lost 6 bases, and 12 bases had no gene match. The CDR3 is made up of 14 amino acids. The study, taken as a whole, reports: Pathologically expanded recipient clonotypes increased progressively from day 30 to day 180 as diversity fell. Graft donor and pretransplant recipient Inverse Simpson Index values predicted broader posttransplant TCR diversity. CD4 and CD8 repertoire contributions could not be separated without sorting.

Of note for this clone: Its antigen remains unknown.

Assay used: immunoSEQ multiplex PCR; TCRdb lists only in-frame clones, some missing. The table shows 8,500 to 9,000 clones, with roughly 85% occurring only once. The source of this sequence is a female patient aged 30-39 years who had an allogeneic stem cell transplant, so the T cells may come from the graft donor. Some clones in this sample may be carry-over from other donors' samples. The gene calls are TRBV6-5 and TRBJ1-2; 7 bases are a match to TRBD1. Specimen: PBMCs, collected 180 days after allogeneic stem cell transplant. CDR3 coding DNA: TGTGCCAGCAGCCCAACAGGGGTATTAGGGGGCTACACCTTC. Translated: CASSPTGVLGGYTF.